The 14 T cell receptor beta chains listed next were all sequenced from one sample in a study of blood T cell repertoires in COVID-19. TCRdb's copy holds only in-frame clones and misses some; the assay was immunoSEQ multiplex PCR. The table has more than 95,000 clones, over 80% seen once; the top ten hold roughly 2.4%. Material: peripheral blood. The receptors here all came from a man aged 30 to 45 with acute or convalescent COVID-19.

CDR3 nucleotides: TGTGCCAGCAGCCAGGGACTAGCGGGAGCAGATACGCAGTATTTT. Its translation: CASSQGLAGADTQYF. The chain joins TRBV6-5 to TRBJ2-3; TRBD2 aligns across 14 bases. Trimming removed 6 bases from V and 4 bases from J; junction bases left unmatched: 3. The germline V gene encodes CDR1 MNHEY and CDR2 SVGAGI. The CDR3 has 15 amino acids.

The V call is TRBV7-2, the J call TRBJ1-2, with 12 bases aligning to TRBD1. The CDR3 is 15 amino acids. CDR1 and CDR2 from the germline V gene are SGHTA and FQGNSA. Trimming took 3 bases from V and 8 from J; bases not matched to a gene: 7. The CDR3, as DNA: TGTGCCAGCAGCTTCCGGGACAGGGGGCGCATGGGCTACACCTTC. It is translated as CASSFRDRGRMGYTF.

The J gene is TRBJ1-1, the V gene TRBV30, with D unresolved. This CDR3 region has 11 residues. CDR1 and CDR2 (germline): GTSNPN, SVGIG (reference sequence). The germline V and J ends were trimmed by 4 bases and 3 bases, with 6 bases remaining between them. The CDR3 loop is CAWTFYTEAFF. CDR3 bases: TGTGCCTGGACTTTTTACACTGAAGCTTTCTTT. Together with reference TRBV30 and TRBJ1-1, the CDR3 gives the full variable domain: SQTIHQWPATLVQPVGSPLSLECTVEGTSNPNLYWYRQAAGRGLQLLFYSVGIGQISSEVPQNLSASRPQDRQFILSSKKLLLSDSGFYLCAWTFYTEAFFGQGTRLTVV.

The chain links TRBV10-3 to TRBJ1-1, with a weak D call TRBD1 (5 bases). Germline lookup yields CDR1 ENHRY and CDR2 SYGVKD. This CDR3 is 15 amino acids long. Deletions cut 3 bases from V and 1 base from J, with 12 bases between. The DNA of the CDR3 is TGTGCCATCAGTGAACCCGGACACGCGAACACTGAAGCTTTCTTT. As protein: CAISEPGHANTEAFF.

The chain combines TRBV7-9 with TRBJ2-5; 15 bases map to TRBD2. The germline gives CDR1 SEHNR, CDR2 FQNEAQ (reference sequence). The CDR3 is 15 amino acids. V shed 5 bases and J 4 bases; nucleotides not matched to a gene: 2. The CDR3 loop is CASSRGLAGGETQYF. DNA for the CDR3: TGTGCCAGCAGCCGGGGACTAGCGGGAGGAGAGACCCAGTACTTC.

This clone occurred once. This sequence joins TRBV5-1 and TRBJ1-2; tentatively, D is TRBD1 (5 bases). This CDR3 is 12 amino acids long. The V end lost 4 bases, the J end lost 6 bases, and 10 bases lay between the germline ends. The germline V gene has CDR1 SGHRS and CDR2 YFSETQ. The CDR3 coding sequence is TGCGCCAGCAGCAAGACAGCAGATGGCTACACCTTC. Its protein product is CASSKTADGYTF.

This sequence joins TRBV19 and TRBJ2-3; 9 nucleotides agree with TRBD2. After removal of 7 bases from V and 6 bases from J, the junction contained 11 bases not matched to a gene. This CDR3 comprises 15 residues. The V gene's germline CDR1 is LNHDA and CDR2 SQIVND (reference sequence). In DNA, the CDR3 is TGTGCCAGTAACCCCCTCGCGGGGGGGGGTGATACGCAGTATTTT. Protein: CASNPLAGGGDTQYF.

The V call is TRBV2, the J call TRBJ2-1; TRBD2 aligns across 7 bases. V dropped 2 bases and J dropped 6; count of bases not matched to a gene: 7. CDR1 SNHLY and CDR2 FYNNEI come from the germline V gene. The CDR3 has 15 residues. CDR3 sequence reads: CASSEPAGWVNEQFF. CDR3 sequence (DNA): TGTGCCAGCAGTGAACCAGCGGGGTGGGTCAATGAGCAGTTCTTC.

The chain employs TRBV6-5 and TRBJ1-5; possibly TRBD1 for D (5 bases). The CDR3 sequence is 14 residues long. V was cut by 6 bases and J by 6 bases, with 15 bases left in between. Germline CDR1 MNHEY, CDR2 SVGAGI. The CDR3 is CASREGYGTQPQHF. In nucleotides, the CDR3 is TGTGCCAGCAGGGAGGGGTACGGAACTCAGCCCCAGCATTTT.

The V gene is TRBV7-8, the J gene TRBJ1-2; no definite D call. Germline loops: CDR1 SGHVS, CDR2 FQNEAQ. The CDR3 contains 12 residues. The V gene lost 2 bases and the J gene lost 8 bases, with 9 bases spanning the gap. CDR3 amino acids: CASSLRRGGYTF. The CDR3 nucleotides read TGTGCCAGCAGCTTAAGGAGAGGCGGCTACACCTTC.

This chain links TRBV10-1 with TRBJ1-4; D gene ambiguous. Germline loops: CDR1 WNHNN, CDR2 SYGVQD (reference sequence). Trimming took 4 bases from V and 8 from J, leaving 11 bases between them. There are 13 residues in the CDR3. CDR3 amino acids: CASSVQLREKLFF. The CDR3 DNA is TGCGCCAGCAGTGTGCAGCTCAGGGAAAAACTGTTTTTT.

This clone has more than one count but fewer than ten. The chain couples TRBV6-5 to TRBJ2-3; no firm D call. V lost 6 bases and J 0 bases, leaving 7 bases between the germline ends. Germline loops: CDR1 MNHEY, CDR2 SVGAGI. The CDR3 is 13 amino acids. Here the CDR3 reads CASRETSTDTQYF. CDR3 coding DNA: TGTGCCAGCAGGGAGACTAGCACAGATACGCAGTATTTT.

The rearrangement links TRBV11-2 to TRBJ2-5; the match to TRBD1 covers 8 bases. The V gene end was trimmed by 7 bases and the J gene end by 7 bases; junction bases not matched to a gene: 11. Germline values: CDR1 SGHAT, CDR2 FQNNGV. CDR3 size: 14 residues. For the CDR3, the DNA is TGTGCCAGCAATACCGGGACAGGCACCCCGACCCAGTACTTC. Encoded protein: CASNTGTGTPTQYF.

This rearrangement joins TRBV10-3 to TRBJ1-1, with TRBD1 identical over 8 bases. J gave up 4 bases and V 0 bases, and 7 bases lay outside the gene matches. The CDR3 spans 16 residues. Germline loops: CDR1 ENHRY, CDR2 SYGVKD. The CDR3 reads CAISESGQGWSTEAFF. DNA of the CDR3: TGTGCCATCAGTGAGTCCGGACAGGGTTGGAGCACTGAAGCTTTCTTT.